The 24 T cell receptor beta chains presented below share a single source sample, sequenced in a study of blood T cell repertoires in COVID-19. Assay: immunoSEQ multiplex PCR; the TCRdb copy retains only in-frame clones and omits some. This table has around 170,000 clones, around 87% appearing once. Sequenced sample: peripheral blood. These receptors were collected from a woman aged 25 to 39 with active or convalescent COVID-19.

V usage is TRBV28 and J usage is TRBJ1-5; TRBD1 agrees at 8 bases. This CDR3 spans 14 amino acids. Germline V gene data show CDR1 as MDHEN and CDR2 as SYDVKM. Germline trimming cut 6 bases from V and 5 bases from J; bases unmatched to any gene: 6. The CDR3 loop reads CASRPQGAYQPQHF. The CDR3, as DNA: TGTGCCAGCAGACCCCAGGGGGCGTATCAGCCCCAGCATTTT.

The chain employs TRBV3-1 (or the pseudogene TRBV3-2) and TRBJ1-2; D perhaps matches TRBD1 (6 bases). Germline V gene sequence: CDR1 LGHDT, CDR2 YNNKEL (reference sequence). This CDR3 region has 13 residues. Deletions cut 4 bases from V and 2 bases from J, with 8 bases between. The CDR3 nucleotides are TGTGCCAGCAGCCTCACAGGGAACTATGGCTACACCTTC. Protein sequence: CASSLTGNYGYTF.

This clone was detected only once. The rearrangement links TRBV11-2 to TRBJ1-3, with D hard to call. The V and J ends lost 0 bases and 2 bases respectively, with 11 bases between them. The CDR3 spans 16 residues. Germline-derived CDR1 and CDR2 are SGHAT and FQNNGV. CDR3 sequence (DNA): TGTGCCAGCAGCTTAGAGGGCAGAAGAACTGGAAACACCATATATTTT. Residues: CASSLEGRRTGNTIYF.

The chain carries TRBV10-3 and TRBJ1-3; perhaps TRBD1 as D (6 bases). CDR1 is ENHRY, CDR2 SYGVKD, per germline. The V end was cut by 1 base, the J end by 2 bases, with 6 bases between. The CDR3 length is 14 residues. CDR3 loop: CAISEWTAGNTIYF. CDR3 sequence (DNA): TGTGCCATCAGTGAGTGGACAGCTGGAAACACCATATATTTT.

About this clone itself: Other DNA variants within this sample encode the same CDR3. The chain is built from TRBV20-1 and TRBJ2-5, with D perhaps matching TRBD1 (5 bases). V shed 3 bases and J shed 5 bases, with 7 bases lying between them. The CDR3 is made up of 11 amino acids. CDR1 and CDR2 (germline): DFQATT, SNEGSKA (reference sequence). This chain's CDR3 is CSARGRETQYF. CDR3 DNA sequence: TGCAGTGCTAGGGGGCGGGAGACCCAGTACTTC.

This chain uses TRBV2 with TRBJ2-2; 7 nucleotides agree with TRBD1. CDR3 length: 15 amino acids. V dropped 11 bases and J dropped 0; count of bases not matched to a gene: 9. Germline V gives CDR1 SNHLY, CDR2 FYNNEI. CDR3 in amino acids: CAGARQGPNTGELFF. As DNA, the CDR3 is TGTGCCGGAGCCCGACAGGGACCGAACACCGGGGAGCTGTTTTTT. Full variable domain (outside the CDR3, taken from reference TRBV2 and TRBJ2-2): EPEVTQTPSHQVTQMGQEVILRCVPISNHLYFYWYRQILGQKVEFLVSFYNNEISEKSEIFDDQFSVERPDGSNFTLKIRSTKLEDSAMYFCAGARQGPNTGELFFGEGSRLTVL.

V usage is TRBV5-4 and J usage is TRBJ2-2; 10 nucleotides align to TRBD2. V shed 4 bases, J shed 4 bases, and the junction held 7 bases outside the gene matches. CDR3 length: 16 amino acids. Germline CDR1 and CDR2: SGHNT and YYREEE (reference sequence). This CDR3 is CASSRTAGGITGELFF. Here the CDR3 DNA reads TGTGCCAGCAGCCGAACAGCGGGGGGGATCACCGGGGAGCTGTTTTTT.

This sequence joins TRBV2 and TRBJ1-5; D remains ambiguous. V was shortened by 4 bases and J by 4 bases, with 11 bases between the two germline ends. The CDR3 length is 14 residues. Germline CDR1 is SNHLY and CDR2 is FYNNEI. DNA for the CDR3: TGTGCCAGCAGTGCGGGAGGCTCGAATCAGCCCCAGCATTTT. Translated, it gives CASSAGGSNQPQHF.

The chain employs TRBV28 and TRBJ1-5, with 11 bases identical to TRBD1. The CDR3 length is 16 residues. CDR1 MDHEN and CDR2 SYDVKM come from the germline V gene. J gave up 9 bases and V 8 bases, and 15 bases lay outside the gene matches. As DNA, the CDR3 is TGTGCCAGCGGAACACCGGGACAGGGGGTGGGTGGGCCCCAGCATTTT. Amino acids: CASGTPGQGVGGPQHF.

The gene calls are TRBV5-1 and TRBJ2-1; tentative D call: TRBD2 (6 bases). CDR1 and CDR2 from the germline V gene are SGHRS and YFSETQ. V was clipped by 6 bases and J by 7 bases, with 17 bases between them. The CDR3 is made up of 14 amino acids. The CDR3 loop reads CASTQATSLNEQFF. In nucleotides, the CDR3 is TGCGCCAGCACCCAGGCGACTAGTCTAAATGAGCAGTTCTTC.

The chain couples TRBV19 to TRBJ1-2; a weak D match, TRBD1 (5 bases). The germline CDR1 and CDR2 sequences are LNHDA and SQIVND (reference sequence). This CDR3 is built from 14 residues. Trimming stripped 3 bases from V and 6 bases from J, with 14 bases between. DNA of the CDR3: TGTGCCAGTAGTATTGGGCGGTGGGGGGATGGCTACACCTTC. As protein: CASSIGRWGDGYTF.

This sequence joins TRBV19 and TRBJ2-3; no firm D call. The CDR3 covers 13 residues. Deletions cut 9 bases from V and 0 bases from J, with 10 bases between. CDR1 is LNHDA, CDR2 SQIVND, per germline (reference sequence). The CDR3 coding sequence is TGTGCCAGCGGAGCCCATAGCACAGATACGCAGTATTTT. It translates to CASGAHSTDTQYF.

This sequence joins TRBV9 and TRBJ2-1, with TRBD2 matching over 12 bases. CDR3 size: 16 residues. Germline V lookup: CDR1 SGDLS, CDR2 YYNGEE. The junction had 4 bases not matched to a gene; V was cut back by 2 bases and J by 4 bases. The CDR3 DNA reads TGTGCCAGCAGCGTCCAGACTAGCGGGAGTTACAATGAGCAGTTCTTC. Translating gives CASSVQTSGSYNEQFF.

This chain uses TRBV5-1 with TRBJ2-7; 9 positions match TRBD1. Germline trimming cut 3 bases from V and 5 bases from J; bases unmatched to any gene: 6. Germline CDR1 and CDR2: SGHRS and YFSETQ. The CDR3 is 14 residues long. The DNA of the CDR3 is TGCGCCAGCAGCTCGGACAGGGGCGGCCACGAGCAGTACTTC. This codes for CASSSDRGGHEQYF.

The CDR3 DNA follows: TGTGCCAGCAGCCCCACAGGGGAATATGGAGAGACCCAGTACTTC. Its protein product is CASSPTGEYGETQYF. This chain links TRBV11-2 with TRBJ2-5; 7 nucleotides match TRBD1. Germline lookup yields CDR1 SGHAT and CDR2 FQNNGV. CDR3 length equals 15 residues. V was clipped by 5 bases and J by 4 bases; unmatched bases: 10. Full variable domain (rest looked up from reference TRBV11-2 and TRBJ2-5): EAGVAQSPRYKIIEKRQSVAFWCNPISGHATLYWYQQILGQGPKLLIQFQNNGVVDDSQLPKDRFSAERLKGVDSTLKIQPAKLEDSAVYLCASSPTGEYGETQYFGPGTRLLVL.

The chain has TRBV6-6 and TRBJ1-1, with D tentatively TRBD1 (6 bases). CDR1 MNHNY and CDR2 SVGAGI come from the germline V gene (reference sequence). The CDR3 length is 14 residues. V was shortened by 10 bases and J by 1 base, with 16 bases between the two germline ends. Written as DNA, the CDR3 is TGTGCCACCCGGGGTCAGGGGCGGAACACTGAAGCTTTCTTT. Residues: CATRGQGRNTEAFF.

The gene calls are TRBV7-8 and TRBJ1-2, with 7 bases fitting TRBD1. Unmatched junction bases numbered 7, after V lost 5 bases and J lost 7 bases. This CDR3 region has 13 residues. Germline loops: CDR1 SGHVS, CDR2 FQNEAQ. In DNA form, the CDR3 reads TGTGCCAGCAGCCAAGGGGGCGAGGCTGGCTACACCTTC. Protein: CASSQGGEAGYTF.

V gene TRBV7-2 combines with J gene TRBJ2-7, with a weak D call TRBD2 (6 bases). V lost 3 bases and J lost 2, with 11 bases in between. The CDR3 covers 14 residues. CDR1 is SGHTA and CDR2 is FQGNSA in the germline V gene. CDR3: CASSLTSPPYEQYF. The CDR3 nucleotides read TGTGCCAGCAGCTTGACTAGTCCCCCCTACGAGCAGTACTTC.

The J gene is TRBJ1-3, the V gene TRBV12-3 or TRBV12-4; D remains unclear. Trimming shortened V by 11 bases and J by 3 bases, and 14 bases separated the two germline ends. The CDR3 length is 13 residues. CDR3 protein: CAARRMVGNTIYF. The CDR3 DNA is TGTGCCGCAAGGAGGATGGTTGGAAACACCATATATTTT.

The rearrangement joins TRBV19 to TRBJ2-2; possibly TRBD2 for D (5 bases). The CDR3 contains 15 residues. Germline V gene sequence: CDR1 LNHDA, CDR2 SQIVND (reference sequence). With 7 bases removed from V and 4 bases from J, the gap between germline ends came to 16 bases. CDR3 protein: CASTGVLRVTGELFF. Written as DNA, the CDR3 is TGTGCCAGTACCGGGGTCCTAAGGGTCACCGGGGAGCTGTTTTTT.

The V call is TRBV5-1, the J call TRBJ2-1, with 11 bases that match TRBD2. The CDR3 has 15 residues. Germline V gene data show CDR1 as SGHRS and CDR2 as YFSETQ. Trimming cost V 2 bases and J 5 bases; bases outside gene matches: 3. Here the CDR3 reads CASSLLAGVNNEQFF. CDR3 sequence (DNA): TGCGCCAGCAGCTTACTAGCGGGAGTGAACAATGAGCAGTTCTTC.

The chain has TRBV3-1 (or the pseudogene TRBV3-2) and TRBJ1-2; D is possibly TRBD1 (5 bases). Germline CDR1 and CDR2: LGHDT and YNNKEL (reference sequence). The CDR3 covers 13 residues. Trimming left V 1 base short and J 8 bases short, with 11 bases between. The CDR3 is CASSQVTASGYTF. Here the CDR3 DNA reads TGTGCCAGCAGCCAAGTGACAGCCTCAGGCTACACCTTC.

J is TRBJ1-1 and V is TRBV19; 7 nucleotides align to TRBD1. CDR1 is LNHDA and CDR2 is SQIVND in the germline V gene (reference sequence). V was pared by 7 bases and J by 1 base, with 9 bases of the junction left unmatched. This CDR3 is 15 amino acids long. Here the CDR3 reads CASISPGTANTEAFF. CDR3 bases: TGTGCCAGTATTTCCCCCGGGACAGCGAACACTGAAGCTTTCTTT.

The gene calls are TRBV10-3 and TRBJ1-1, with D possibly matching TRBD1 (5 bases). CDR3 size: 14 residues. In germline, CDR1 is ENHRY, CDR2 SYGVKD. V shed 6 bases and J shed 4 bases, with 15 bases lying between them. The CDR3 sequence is CAISPQGSGTEAFF. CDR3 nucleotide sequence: TGTGCCATCAGCCCTCAGGGTAGTGGCACTGAAGCTTTCTTT.